These 32 T cell receptor beta chains were all obtained from the same sample, sequenced in a study of OX40 agonist ivuxolimab in advanced cancers. Generated by immunoSEQ multiplex PCR, the TCRdb table keeps only in-frame clones and is missing some. The data contain nearly 60,000 clones, approximately 75% of them singletons. Sequenced material: CD4+ or CD8+ T cells sorted from blood, taken in a trial of the OX40 agonist ivuxolimab. Source of these receptors: an adult with an advanced solid tumor such as melanoma, head and neck, liver or kidney cancer.

This clone was counted only a few times. The rearrangement uses TRBV10-2 and TRBJ1-2; D perhaps matches TRBD1 (5 bases). V lost 4 bases and J 5 bases, leaving 11 bases between the germline ends. The CDR3 loop spans 13 amino acids. In germline, CDR1 is WSHSY, CDR2 SAAADI. CDR3 loop: CASSGGREYGYTF. CDR3 in DNA: TGCGCCAGCAGTGGGGGACGGGAGTATGGCTACACCTTC.

The chain couples TRBV5-6 to TRBJ2-1, with TRBD1 identical over 7 bases. The CDR3 has 16 residues. The germline V gene encodes CDR1 SGHDT and CDR2 YYEEEE. V lost 4 bases to trimming and J lost 0 bases; unmatched junction nucleotides: 7. CDR3 loop: CASSRSGTASYNEQFF. CDR3 nucleotides: TGTGCCAGCAGCCGATCCGGGACAGCCTCCTACAATGAGCAGTTCTTC.

V usage is TRBV6-7 and J usage is TRBJ2-2; D is perhaps TRBD2 (7 bases). TRBV6-7 is classed as an ORF, of uncertain function. V lost 6 bases and J lost 7, with 24 bases in between. CDR3 length equals 17 residues. The CDR3 nucleotides are TGTGCCAGCAGCCGCCCCTTAAGGGGGGGGGCCAGCGGGGAGCTGTTTTTT. Translating it yields CASSRPLRGGASGELFF.

Only a few counts were recorded for this clone. The chain links TRBV5-1 to TRBJ1-1; D is unresolved. V was clipped by 2 bases and J by 2 bases, with 13 bases between them. The germline V gene encodes CDR1 SGHRS and CDR2 YFSETQ. The CDR3 contains 15 residues. CDR3 residues: CASSFRPGDNTEAFF. For the CDR3, the DNA is TGCGCCAGCAGCTTCCGTCCAGGAGATAACACTGAAGCTTTCTTT.

The chain is built from TRBV14 and TRBJ2-7, with D perhaps TRBD1 or TRBD2 (5 bases each). Deletions cut 5 bases from V and 4 bases from J, with 12 bases between. This CDR3 has 13 amino acids. Looked up from germline, CDR1 is SGHDN and CDR2 is FVKESK. As DNA, the CDR3 is TGTGCCAGCAGCGTCATGGGACCTTACGAGCAGTACTTC. It is translated as CASSVMGPYEQYF.

This clone has only one observation. The chain joins TRBV5-6 to TRBJ1-6; a weak D match, TRBD1 (6 bases). Germline V gene lookup returns CDR1 SGHDT and CDR2 YYEEEE. CDR3 length: 16 residues. V lost 0 bases and J lost 7, with 14 bases in between. Here the CDR3 DNA reads TGTGCCAGCAGCTTGGGACCACAGGGTAGGAATTCACCCCTCCACTTT. Protein sequence: CASSLGPQGRNSPLHF.

The V call is TRBV4-1, the J call TRBJ2-2; D not certain. The CDR3 covers 13 residues. V was trimmed by 4 bases and J by 6 bases, leaving 9 bases between them. Germline CDR1 MGHRA, CDR2 YSYEKL. The CDR3 protein is CASSLGWAGELFF. Written as DNA, the CDR3 is TGCGCCAGCAGCCTAGGGTGGGCCGGGGAGCTGTTTTTT.

The rearrangement uses TRBV29-1 and TRBJ2-1, with 10 bases identical to TRBD2. Germline-derived CDR1 and CDR2 are SQVTM and ANQGSEA. J gave up 0 bases and V 5 bases, and 7 bases lay outside the gene matches. The CDR3 has 16 residues. CDR3 protein: CSVHVLAGFSYNEQFF. CDR3 DNA: TGCAGCGTTCACGTACTAGCGGGGTTCTCCTACAATGAGCAGTTCTTC.

The chain has TRBV4-1 and TRBJ2-1; possibly TRBD1 or TRBD2 for D (5 bases each). The CDR3 spans 14 residues. Trimming pared 3 bases from V and 5 bases from J, leaving 11 bases between. The germline CDR1 and CDR2 sequences are MGHRA and YSYEKL. CDR3 region: CASSQLLGDNEQFF. In nucleotides, the CDR3 is TGCGCCAGCAGCCAGCTATTGGGGGACAATGAGCAGTTCTTC.

The CDR3 loop reads CSVTWDSPITEQFF. CDR3 nucleotide sequence: TGCAGCGTTACCTGGGACAGCCCTATTACTGAGCAGTTCTTC. This sequence joins TRBV29-1 and TRBJ2-1; 7 bases map to TRBD1. Germline trimming cut 5 bases from V and 9 bases from J; bases unmatched to any gene: 13. Germline V CDR1 and CDR2: SQVTM, ANQGSEA. The CDR3 totals 14 residues.

This sequence joins TRBV5-6 and TRBJ1-2; D call uncertain. The length of the CDR3 is 16 residues. Per germline, CDR1 SGHDT and CDR2 YYEEEE. The germline V and J ends were trimmed by 4 bases and 4 bases, with 20 bases remaining between them. CDR3 bases: TGTGCCAGCAGCGGAACAACCCGGACGGACCTCTATGGCTACACCTTC. Translated: CASSGTTRTDLYGYTF.

As regards this clone: It is unclear where the CDR3 begins or ends on the DNA, so no DNA is shown, and the CDR3 is as TCRdb lists it. This chain connects TRBV21-1 to TRBJ1-2; the table assigns TRBD1, which was not confirmed against the DNA. TRBV21-1 is marked as a pseudogene. The CDR3 spans 23 residues, counting both ends. CDR3 protein: CASSNGVEGSGVLWGQGSKGYTF.

This rearrangement joins TRBV11-2 to TRBJ2-5; the D is unclear. V shed 4 bases and J shed 5 bases, with 11 bases lying between them. The CDR3 has 13 amino acids. Germline values: CDR1 SGHAT, CDR2 FQNNGV. The CDR3 protein is CASSSLRSETQYF. CDR3 coding DNA: TGTGCCAGCAGCTCCTTACGGAGTGAGACCCAGTACTTC.

This clone was picked up one time. The chain employs TRBV10-3 and TRBJ1-5, with 10 bases fitting TRBD1. The V and J ends lost 6 bases and 4 bases, in that order; junction bases with no gene match: 3. The CDR3 contains 14 residues. Germline CDR1 is ENHRY and CDR2 is SYGVKD. CDR3 DNA sequence: TGTGCCATCAGCGACAGGGGGCGAAATCAGCCCCAGCATTTT. Its translation is CAISDRGRNQPQHF.

This chain joins TRBV15 and TRBJ1-1, with a possible D match to TRBD1 (5 bases). V shed 3 bases and J shed 0 bases, with 8 bases lying between them. The CDR3 covers 14 residues. Germline lookup yields CDR1 LNHNV and CDR2 YYDKDF (reference sequence). CDR3 amino acids: CATSRGRMNTEAFF. CDR3 sequence (DNA): TGTGCCACCAGCAGGGGACGTATGAACACTGAAGCTTTCTTT.

This clone was detected once. The chain uses TRBV2 and TRBJ2-1; TRBD2 is a possible D gene (6 bases). Trimming took off 5 bases at V and 0 bases at J, with 8 bases between the two ends. The length of the CDR3 is 14 residues. Germline CDR1 and CDR2: SNHLY and FYNNEI. CDR3 sequence: CASSRESSYNEQFF. CDR3 coding DNA: TGTGCCAGCAGTCGGGAGAGCTCCTACAATGAGCAGTTCTTC.

The chain links TRBV10-1 to TRBJ1-1, with 10 positions matching TRBD1. This CDR3 spans 15 amino acids. Germline CDR1 WNHNN, CDR2 SYGVQD (reference sequence). V trimming: 3 bases; J trimming: 4 bases; junction bases outside the gene matches: 5. CDR3 nucleotides: TGCGCCAGCAGTGAAGGGACAGGGGAGGTCACTGAAGCTTTCTTT. Translating it yields CASSEGTGEVTEAFF.

Only a few counts were recorded for this clone. The V and J genes are TRBV4-1 and TRBJ1-1; the D is unclear. V was clipped by 3 bases and J by 5 bases, with 10 bases between them. CDR1 MGHRA and CDR2 YSYEKL come from the germline V gene. The CDR3 is 13 amino acids. The CDR3 nucleotides are TGCGCCAGCAGCCACCCACTGTTAACTGAAGCTTTCTTT. This encodes CASSHPLLTEAFF.

The chain uses TRBV6-1 and TRBJ2-2; a weak D match, TRBD2 (5 bases). Germline-derived CDR1 and CDR2 are MNHNS and SASEGT. The CDR3 extends over 16 amino acids. Trimming shortened V by 1 base and J by 6 bases, and 15 bases separated the two germline ends. The CDR3 DNA reads TGTGCCAGCAGTGAAGAAGATTTCGGGGAGTCCGGGGAGCTGTTTTTT. Amino acids: CASSEEDFGESGELFF.

This clone is medium-sized. V gene TRBV21-1 combines with J gene TRBJ1-5; TRBD1 reflects the table's D call only, with no check against the DNA. TRBV21-1 is a pseudogene locus. The CDR3 is 22 residues long. The chain's CDR3 is CASSGLPGTGGLKMVSNQPQHF. The CDR3 region has the DNA TGTGCCAGCAGCGGCCTTCCCGGGACAGGGGGTTTAAAGATGGTTAGCAATCAGCCCCAGCATTTT.

This sequence joins TRBV9 and TRBJ1-6; D gene unclear. CDR3 length: 15 amino acids. Germline values: CDR1 SGDLS, CDR2 YYNGEE. Trimming shortened V by 0 bases and J by 5 bases, and 9 bases separated the two germline ends. The CDR3 DNA is TGTGCCAGCAGCGTAGACGGAAGAAATAATTCACCCCTCCACTTT. Its translation is CASSVDGRNNSPLHF.

This clone came up a few times. CDR3 coding DNA: TGTGCCAGCAGTACTGACAGGAACTCTGGAAACACCATATATTTT. It yields the protein CASSTDRNSGNTIYF. The chain recombines TRBV2 with TRBJ1-3; the D gene is possibly TRBD1 (6 bases). V was shortened by 5 bases and J by 0 bases, with 11 bases between the two germline ends. This CDR3 has 15 residues. Germline V CDR1 and CDR2: SNHLY, FYNNEI.

The gene calls are TRBV7-2 and TRBJ2-4; maybe TRBD2 (5 bases). V lost 2 bases, J lost 4 bases, and 12 bases lay in between. CDR3 size: 15 residues. The germline gives CDR1 SGHTA, CDR2 FQGNSA. CDR3 nucleotide sequence: TGTGCCAGCAGCTTAACGGTCGGGGTTAAAAACATTCAGTACTTC. This translates into CASSLTVGVKNIQYF.

V and J are TRBV5-6 and TRBJ2-3; 12 bases are shared with TRBD2. Germline V gene lookup returns CDR1 SGHDT and CDR2 YYEEEE. J was trimmed by 1 base and V by 2 bases; bases with no gene match: 2. The CDR3 is 16 residues long. CDR3 sequence: CASSLLAGGRTDTQYF. CDR3 DNA sequence: TGTGCCAGCAGCTTACTAGCGGGGGGACGCACAGATACGCAGTATTTT.

The J gene is TRBJ2-4, the V gene TRBV19; D may be TRBD1 (6 bases). Germline CDR1 and CDR2: LNHDA and SQIVND (reference sequence). This CDR3 contains 17 residues. V lost 4 bases and J lost 1, with 17 bases in between. The CDR3, as DNA: TGTGCCAGTAGTACCACGGGGACATCCTCGGCCAAAAACATTCAGTACTTC. Amino acid sequence: CASSTTGTSSAKNIQYF.

The chain joins TRBV7-3 to TRBJ1-1, with D maybe TRBD1 (6 bases). V dropped 2 bases and J dropped 4 bases, with 17 bases sitting between them. CDR1 is SGHTA, CDR2 FQGTGA, per germline. CDR3 length: 16 residues. The CDR3 here is CASSLDRTAGGTEAFF. CDR3 sequence (DNA): TGTGCCAGCAGCTTAGACAGGACGGCGGGCGGCACTGAAGCTTTCTTT. Variable domain in full (rest from reference TRBV7-3 and TRBJ1-1): GAGVSQTPSNKVTEKGKYVELRCDPISGHTALYWYRQSLGQGPEFLIYFQGTGAADDSGLPNDRFFAVRPEGSVSTLKIQRTERGDSAVYLCASSLDRTAGGTEAFFGQGTRLTVV.

V and J are TRBV5-1 and TRBJ1-5, with D unresolved. Germline V gene data show CDR1 as SGHRS and CDR2 as YFSETQ. CDR3 length: 16 residues. V lost 0 bases and J lost 7, with 17 bases in between. The CDR3 region is CASSLDPGGVNQPQHF. The CDR3, as DNA: TGCGCCAGCAGCTTGGACCCAGGAGGAGTTAACCAGCCCCAGCATTTT.

The J gene is TRBJ2-1, the V gene TRBV19; 8 bases line up with TRBD1. Per germline, CDR1 LNHDA and CDR2 SQIVND (reference sequence). The J segment lost 3 bases and the V segment lost 3 bases, leaving 10 bases of the junction unmatched. This CDR3 has 17 residues. For the CDR3, the DNA is TGTGCCAGTAGTATCCCCCAGGGGGCCTTACTCTACAATGAGCAGTTCTTC. Its protein is CASSIPQGALLYNEQFF.

This chain uses TRBV7-2 with TRBJ2-2, with D perhaps TRBD2 (6 bases). V was trimmed by 7 bases and J by 4 bases, leaving 22 bases between them. CDR3 length: 17 residues. Per germline, CDR1 SGHTA and CDR2 FQGNSA. The CDR3 loop reads CASNPSRSTGATGELFF. CDR3 bases: TGTGCCAGCAATCCTTCACGATCGACGGGAGCCACCGGGGAGCTGTTTTTT.

V gene TRBV6-1 combines with J gene TRBJ2-2; 7 bases are shared with TRBD1. J was trimmed by 0 bases and V by 6 bases; bases with no gene match: 1. This CDR3 is 14 amino acids long. Germline V lookup: CDR1 MNHNS, CDR2 SASEGT. The DNA for the CDR3 is TGTGCCAGCAGAAGGGGGCCGAACACCGGGGAGCTGTTTTTT. This translates into CASRRGPNTGELFF.

The chain is built from TRBV23-1 and TRBJ2-7; TRBD1 matches 7 bases. TRBV23-1 is recorded as an ORF, its role being uncertain. The V and J ends lost 3 bases and 3 bases, in that order; junction bases with no gene match: 5. This CDR3 spans 14 amino acids. The CDR3 loop reads CASSQPRDSYEQYF. The CDR3 DNA is TGCGCCAGCAGTCAGCCTCGGGACAGCTACGAGCAGTACTTC.

The rearrangement joins TRBV5-6 to TRBJ1-1; D is possibly TRBD1 (5 bases). Deletions cut 0 bases from V and 1 base from J, with 10 bases between. The length of the CDR3 is 15 residues. CDR1 is SGHDT, CDR2 YYEEEE, per germline. The CDR3 nucleotides read TGTGCCAGCAGCTTGGCTCGGGGGTCGAACACTGAAGCTTTCTTT. This gives the protein CASSLARGSNTEAFF.